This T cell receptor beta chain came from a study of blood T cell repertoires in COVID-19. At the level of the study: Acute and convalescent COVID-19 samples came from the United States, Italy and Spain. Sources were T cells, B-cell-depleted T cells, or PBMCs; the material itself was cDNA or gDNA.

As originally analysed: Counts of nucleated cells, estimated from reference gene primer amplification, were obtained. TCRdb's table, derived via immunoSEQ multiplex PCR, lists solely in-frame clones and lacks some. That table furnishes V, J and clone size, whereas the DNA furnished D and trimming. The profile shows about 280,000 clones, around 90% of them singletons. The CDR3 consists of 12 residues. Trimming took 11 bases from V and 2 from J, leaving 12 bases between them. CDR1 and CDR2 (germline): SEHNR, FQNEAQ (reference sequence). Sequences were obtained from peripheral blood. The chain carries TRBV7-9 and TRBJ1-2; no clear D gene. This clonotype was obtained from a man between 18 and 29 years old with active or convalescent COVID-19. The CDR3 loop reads CAVSGENYGYTF. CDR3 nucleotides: TGTGCCGTCTCTGGGGAGAACTATGGCTACACCTTC.